The sequence of this TCR beta chain was determined in a study of HIV-infected children after antiretroviral therapy interruption. RNA-based 3' RACE libraries used unique molecular identifiers. TCRdb passed the 3' RACE reads through MiXCR, listing each CDR3 protein once. The data contain around 41,000 distinct CDR3 sequences, about 6.5% of them singletons. This clonotype occurred many times. At one of its ends the junction is not consistent with the germline gene, which may arise from a read error. The CDR3 totals 13 residues. Indicated treatment: PENTA 11 planned treatment interruption arm or continuous ART arm.

The sample was CD45RA+ CD4+ T cells from PBMCs, pooled from several time points, taken from a donor given antiretroviral therapy, either interrupted or continuous. The subset here: naive CD4+ CD45RA+ CD45RO- T cells. The source is a pool of human donors with HIV. The V gene is TRBV12-3 or TRBV12-4, the J gene TRBJ2-7, with TRBD1 as a possible D gene (6 bases). The CDR3 loop is CASSLEQGYEQYF. The CDR3 DNA reads TGTGCAAGCAGCTTAGAACAGGGCTATGAACAGTACTTC.